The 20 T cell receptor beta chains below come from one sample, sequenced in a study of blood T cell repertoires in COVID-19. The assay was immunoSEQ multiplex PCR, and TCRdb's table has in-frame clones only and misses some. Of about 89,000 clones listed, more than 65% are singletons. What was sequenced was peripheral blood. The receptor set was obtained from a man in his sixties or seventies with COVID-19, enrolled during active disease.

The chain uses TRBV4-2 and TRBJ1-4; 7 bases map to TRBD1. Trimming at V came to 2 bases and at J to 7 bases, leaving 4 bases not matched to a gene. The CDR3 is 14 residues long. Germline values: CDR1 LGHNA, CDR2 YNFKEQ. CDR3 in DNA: TGTGCCAGCAGCCAACCGCAGGGGGGTGAAAAACTGTTTTTT. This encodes CASSQPQGGEKLFF.

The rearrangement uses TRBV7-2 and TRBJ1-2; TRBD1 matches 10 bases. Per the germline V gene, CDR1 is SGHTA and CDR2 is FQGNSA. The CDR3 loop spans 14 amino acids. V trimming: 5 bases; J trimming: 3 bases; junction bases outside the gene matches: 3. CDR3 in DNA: TGTGCCAGCAGCCAGGACAGGGGGTACTATGGCTACACCTTC. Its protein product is CASSQDRGYYGYTF.

The CDR3 region has the DNA TGTGCCAGCAGTTCCCTAACCGCGCTCGGCTACACCTTC. This gives the protein CASSSLTALGYTF. This sequence joins TRBV11-2 and TRBJ1-2; D is unclear. The length of the CDR3 is 13 residues. Germline loops: CDR1 SGHAT, CDR2 FQNNGV. Trimming cost V 6 bases and J 8 bases, with 16 bases left between them. Based on the CDR3 plus reference TRBV11-2 and TRBJ1-2, the full variable domain is EAGVAQSPRYKIIEKRQSVAFWCNPISGHATLYWYQQILGQGPKLLIQFQNNGVVDDSQLPKDRFSAERLKGVDSTLKIQPAKLEDSAVYLCASSSLTALGYTFGSGTRLTVV.

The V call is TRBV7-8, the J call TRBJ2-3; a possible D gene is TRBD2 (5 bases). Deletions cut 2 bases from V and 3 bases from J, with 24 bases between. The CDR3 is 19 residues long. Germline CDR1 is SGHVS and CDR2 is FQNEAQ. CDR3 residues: CASSLFSSQRQKSTDTQYF. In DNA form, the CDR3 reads TGTGCCAGCAGCTTATTCTCCTCCCAGCGGCAAAAATCGACAGATACGCAGTATTTT.

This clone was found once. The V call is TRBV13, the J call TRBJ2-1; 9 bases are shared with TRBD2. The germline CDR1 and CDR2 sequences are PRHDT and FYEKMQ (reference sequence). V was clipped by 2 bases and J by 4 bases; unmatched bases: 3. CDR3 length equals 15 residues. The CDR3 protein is CASSLRAGGYNEQFF. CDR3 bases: TGTGCCAGCAGCTTAAGGGCGGGAGGGTACAATGAGCAGTTCTTC.

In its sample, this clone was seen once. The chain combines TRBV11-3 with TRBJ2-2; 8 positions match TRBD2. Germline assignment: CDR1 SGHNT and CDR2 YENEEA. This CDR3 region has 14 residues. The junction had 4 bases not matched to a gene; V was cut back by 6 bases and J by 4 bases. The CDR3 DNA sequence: TGTGCCAGCAGGACTAGCGTAACCACCGGGGAGCTGTTTTTT. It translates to CASRTSVTTGELFF.

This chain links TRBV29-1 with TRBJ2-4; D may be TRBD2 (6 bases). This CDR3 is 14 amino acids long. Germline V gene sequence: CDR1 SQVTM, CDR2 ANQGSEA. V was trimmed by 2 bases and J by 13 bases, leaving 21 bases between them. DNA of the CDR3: TGCAGCGTTGAAATTGTGTCGGGGAGGAGGATCCAGTACTTC. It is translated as CSVEIVSGRRIQYF.

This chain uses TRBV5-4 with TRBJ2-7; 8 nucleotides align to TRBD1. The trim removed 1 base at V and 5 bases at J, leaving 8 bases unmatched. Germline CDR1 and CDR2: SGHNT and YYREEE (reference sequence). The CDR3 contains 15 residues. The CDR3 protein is CASSLRTGGRNEQYF. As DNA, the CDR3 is TGTGCCAGCAGCTTGCGAACAGGGGGGAGAAACGAGCAGTACTTC. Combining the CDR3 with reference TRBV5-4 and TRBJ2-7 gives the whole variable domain ETGVTQSPTHLIKTRGQQVTLRCSSQSGHNTVSWYQQALGQGPQFIFQYYREEENGRGNFPPRFSGLQFPNYSSELNVNALELDDSALYLCASSLRTGGRNEQYFGPGTRLTVT.

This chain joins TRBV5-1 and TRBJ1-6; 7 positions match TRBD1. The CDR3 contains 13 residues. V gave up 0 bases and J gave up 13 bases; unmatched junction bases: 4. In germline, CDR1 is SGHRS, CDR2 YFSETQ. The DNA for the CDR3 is TGCGCCAGCAGCTTGGGACAGGGAAAGCCCCTCCACTTT. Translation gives CASSLGQGKPLHF.

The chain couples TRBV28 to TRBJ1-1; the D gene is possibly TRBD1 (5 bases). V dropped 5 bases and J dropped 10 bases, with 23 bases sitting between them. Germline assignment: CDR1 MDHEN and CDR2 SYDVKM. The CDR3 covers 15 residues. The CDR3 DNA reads TGTGCCAGCAGTCCAGGTGATACAGGCCCAGGTTTAGCTTTCTTT. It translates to CASSPGDTGPGLAFF.

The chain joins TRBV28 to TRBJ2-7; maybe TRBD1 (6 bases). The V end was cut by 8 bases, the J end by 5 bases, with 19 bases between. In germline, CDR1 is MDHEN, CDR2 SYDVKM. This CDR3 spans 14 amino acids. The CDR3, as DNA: TGTGCCAGCGGCCTCGGGACAAGCCTAGACGAGCAGTACTTC. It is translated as CASGLGTSLDEQYF.

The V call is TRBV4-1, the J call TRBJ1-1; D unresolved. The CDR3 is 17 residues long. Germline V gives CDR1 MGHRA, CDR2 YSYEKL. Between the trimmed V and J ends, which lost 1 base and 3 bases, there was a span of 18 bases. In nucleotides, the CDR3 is TGCGCCAGCAGCCAAGGGCTAAGCACGGGAAGGCACACTGAAGCTTTCTTT. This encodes CASSQGLSTGRHTEAFF.

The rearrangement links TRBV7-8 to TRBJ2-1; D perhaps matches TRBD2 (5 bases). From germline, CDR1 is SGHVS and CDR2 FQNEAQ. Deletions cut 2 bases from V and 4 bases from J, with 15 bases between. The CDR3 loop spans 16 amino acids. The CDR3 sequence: CASSLSWTLDYNEQFF. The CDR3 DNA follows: TGTGCCAGCAGCTTATCTTGGACTCTTGATTACAATGAGCAGTTCTTC. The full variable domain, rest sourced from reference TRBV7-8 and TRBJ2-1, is GAGVSQSPRYKVAKRGQDVALRCDPISGHVSLFWYQQALGQGPEFLTYFQNEAQLDKSGLPSDRFFAERPEGSVSTLKIQRTQQEDSAVYLCASSLSWTLDYNEQFFGPGTRLTVL.

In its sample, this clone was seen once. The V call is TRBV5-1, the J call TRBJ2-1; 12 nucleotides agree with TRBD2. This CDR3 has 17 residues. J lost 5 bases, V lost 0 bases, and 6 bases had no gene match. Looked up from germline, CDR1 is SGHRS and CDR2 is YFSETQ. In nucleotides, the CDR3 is TGCGCCAGCAGCTTGGTGCCTAGCGGGAGGGCCAACAATGAGCAGTTCTTC. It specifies CASSLVPSGRANNEQFF.

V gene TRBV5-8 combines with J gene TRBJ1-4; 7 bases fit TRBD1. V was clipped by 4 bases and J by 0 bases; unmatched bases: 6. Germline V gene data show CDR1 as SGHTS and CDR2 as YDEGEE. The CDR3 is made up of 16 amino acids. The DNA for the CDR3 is TGTGCCAGCAGCAGGGGGCAGGGGGCAACTAATGAAAAACTGTTTTTT. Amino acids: CASSRGQGATNEKLFF.

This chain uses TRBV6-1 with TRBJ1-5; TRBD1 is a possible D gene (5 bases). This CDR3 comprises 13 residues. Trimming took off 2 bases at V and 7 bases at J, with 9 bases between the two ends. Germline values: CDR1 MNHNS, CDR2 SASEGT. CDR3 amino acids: CASSELGGQPQHF. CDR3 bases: TGTGCCAGCAGTGAACTGGGGGGACAGCCCCAGCATTTT.

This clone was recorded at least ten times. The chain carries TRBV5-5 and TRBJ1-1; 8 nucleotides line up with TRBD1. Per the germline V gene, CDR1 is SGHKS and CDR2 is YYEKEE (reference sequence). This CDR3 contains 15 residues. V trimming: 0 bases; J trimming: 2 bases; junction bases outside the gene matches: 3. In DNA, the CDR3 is TGTGCCAGCAGCTTGGGGGGGACAGGAAACACTGAAGCTTTCTTT. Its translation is CASSLGGTGNTEAFF.

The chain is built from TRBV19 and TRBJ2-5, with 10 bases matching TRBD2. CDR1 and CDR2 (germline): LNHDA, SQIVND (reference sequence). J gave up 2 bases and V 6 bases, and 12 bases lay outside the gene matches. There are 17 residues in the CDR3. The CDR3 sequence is CASRPGLASGGQETQYF. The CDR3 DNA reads TGTGCCAGTAGACCGGGACTAGCGAGTGGAGGGCAAGAGACCCAGTACTTC.

The CDR3 nucleotides read TGTGCCAGCAGCTTAAGACAGGGAAAAGGCTCGGGCTATGGCTACACCTTC. This gives the protein CASSLRQGKGSGYGYTF. The rearrangement links TRBV7-8 to TRBJ1-2; 7 nucleotides line up with TRBD1. The CDR3 length is 17 residues. The germline gives CDR1 SGHVS, CDR2 FQNEAQ. V shed 2 bases, J shed 4 bases, and the junction held 13 bases outside the gene matches.

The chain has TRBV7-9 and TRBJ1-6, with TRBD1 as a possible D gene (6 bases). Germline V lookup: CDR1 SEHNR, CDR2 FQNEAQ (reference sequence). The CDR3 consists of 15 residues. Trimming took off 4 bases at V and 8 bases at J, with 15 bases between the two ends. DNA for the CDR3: TGTGCCAGCAGCTCATACAGGGAAAGTTATTCACCCCTCCACTTT. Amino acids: CASSSYRESYSPLHF.